A single sample gave rise to the 18 T cell receptor beta chains below, sequenced in a study of blood T cell repertoires in COVID-19 (dated by TCRdb to about 2020). Library construction relied on the immunoSEQ multiplex PCR assay. Drawn from immuneACCESS, this table holds only the in-frame rearrangements with V and J called that TCRdb kept. Clones are partly lost; checked studies trace under half to an unresolved V gene and leave the rest unexplained. This sample holds about 270,000 clones; roughly 89% were observed only once. The ten largest clones take up 2% to 2.5% of the sample. Sequencing used peripheral blood. These receptors originate from a man aged 50 to 60 with acute or convalescent COVID-19.

This chain links TRBV6-1 with TRBJ1-6; possible D gene TRBD1, 5 bases. CDR1 is MNHNS, CDR2 SASEGT, per germline. V was pared by 2 bases and J by 7 bases, with 9 bases between. The length of the CDR3 is 14 residues. The CDR3 DNA is TGTGCCAGCAGTGAACAGGGAAGCAATTCACCCCTCCACTTT. Amino acid sequence: CASSEQGSNSPLHF.

The chain links TRBV30 to TRBJ1-4; a weak D match, TRBD1 (6 bases). Germline values: CDR1 GTSNPN, CDR2 SVGIG (reference sequence). With 5 bases removed from V and 11 bases from J, the gap between germline ends came to 15 bases. The length of the CDR3 is 12 residues. CDR3 region: CAWGGGAGKLFF. CDR3 in DNA: TGTGCCTGGGGCGGGGGGGCTGGTAAACTGTTTTTT.

The CDR3 DNA sequence: TGTGCCAGCAGGTGGGGGGGTACGCAGTATTTT. This translates into CASRWGGTQYF. The chain recombines TRBV27 with TRBJ2-3; 7 nucleotides match TRBD2. The CDR3 loop spans 11 amino acids. Germline CDR1 and CDR2: MNHEY and SMNVEV (reference sequence). The V segment lost 6 bases and the J segment 8 bases; nucleotides outside the gene matches: 2.

The chain has TRBV18 and TRBJ2-1, with 8 bases aligning to TRBD2. CDR3 length: 14 residues. Germline-derived CDR1 and CDR2 are KGHSH and LQKENI. After removal of 6 bases from V and 2 bases from J, the junction contained 3 bases not matched to a gene. The CDR3 DNA follows: TGTGCCAGCTCCCGCGGGGGGCCCTACAATGAGCAGTTCTTC. It is translated as CASSRGGPYNEQFF.

This clone appeared once. The chain combines TRBV9 with TRBJ2-1; 7 positions match TRBD2. The germline V gene has CDR1 SGDLS and CDR2 YYNGEE. J lost 0 bases, V lost 0 bases, and 3 bases had no gene match. The CDR3 has 16 amino acids. DNA of the CDR3: TGTGCCAGCAGCGTAGAGCCGGGGGGCTCCTACAATGAGCAGTTCTTC. This translates into CASSVEPGGSYNEQFF.

This chain uses TRBV6-5 with TRBJ1-1, with 7 bases matching TRBD1. CDR1 is MNHEY and CDR2 is SVGAGI in the germline V gene. J lost 8 bases, V lost 6 bases, and 12 bases had no gene match. The CDR3 runs to 14 residues. CDR3 residues: CASRRQGGNGEAFF. In DNA form, the CDR3 reads TGTGCCAGCAGACGACAGGGTGGTAATGGGGAAGCTTTCTTT.

The chain links TRBV3-1 (or the pseudogene TRBV3-2) to TRBJ2-5, with 8 bases matching TRBD1. The CDR3 is made up of 15 amino acids. CDR1 is LGHDT and CDR2 is YNNKEL in the germline V gene (reference sequence). With 1 base clipped from V and 5 bases from J, the junction kept 6 bases outside the gene matches. CDR3: CASSQGTGRVETQYF. CDR3 nucleotides: TGTGCCAGCAGCCAAGGGACAGGGCGCGTCGAGACCCAGTACTTC.

The chain combines TRBV5-8 with TRBJ1-3; no clear D. Germline loops: CDR1 SGHTS, CDR2 YDEGEE. Between the trimmed V and J ends, which lost 3 bases and 2 bases, there was a span of 18 bases. This CDR3 has 17 amino acids. This CDR3 is CASSSLRRALAGNTIYF. The DNA of the CDR3 is TGTGCCAGCAGCTCCCTGCGGAGGGCCCTGGCTGGAAACACCATATATTTT. Complete variable domain (other parts from reference TRBV5-8 and TRBJ1-3): EAGVTQSPTHLIKTRGQQATLRCSPISGHTSVYWYQQALGLGLQFLLWYDEGEERNRGNFPPRFSGRQFPNYSSELNVNALELEDSALYLCASSSLRRALAGNTIYFGEGSWLTVV.

Remarks on this clone: A read error may produce the germline difference seen at one junction end. The genes are TRBV5-4 and TRBJ2-2, with D perhaps matching TRBD1 (6 bases). In germline, CDR1 is SGHNT, CDR2 YYREEE (reference sequence). This CDR3 spans 13 amino acids. CDR3 in DNA: TGTGCCAGCAGCTTCCAGGGGACCCAGGAGGTGTTTTTT. Protein: CASSFQGTQEVFF.

V and J are TRBV7-3 and TRBJ1-2; perhaps TRBD1 as D (5 bases). This CDR3 region has 17 residues. Trimming took 5 bases from V and 4 from J, leaving 23 bases between them. Germline-derived CDR1 and CDR2 are SGHTA and FQGTGA. CDR3 in amino acids: CASSDVPQGSAVYGYTF. CDR3 DNA: TGTGCCAGCAGCGACGTTCCCCAGGGTTCTGCGGTCTATGGCTACACCTTC.

V and J are TRBV28 and TRBJ2-7; no reliable D call. From germline, CDR1 is MDHEN and CDR2 SYDVKM. This CDR3 spans 13 amino acids. Trimming cost V 6 bases and J 2 bases, with 11 bases left between them. The CDR3 region is CASRDSTTYEQYF. The CDR3 DNA is TGTGCCAGCAGAGACTCTACAACCTACGAGCAGTACTTC.

This rearrangement joins TRBV11-1 to TRBJ1-1, with TRBD1 matching over 8 bases. In germline, CDR1 is SGHAT, CDR2 FQDESV (reference sequence). The CDR3 is made up of 13 amino acids. The trim removed 5 bases at V and 5 bases at J, leaving 4 bases unmatched. CDR3 coding DNA: TGTGCCAGCAGCCGGACAGGGACTACTGAAGCTTTCTTT. Protein product: CASSRTGTTEAFF.

The V call is TRBV30, the J call TRBJ1-6; D ambiguous. V was cut by 6 bases and J by 10 bases, with 7 bases left in between. The CDR3 spans 10 residues. CDR1 is GTSNPN and CDR2 is SVGIG in the germline V gene (reference sequence). The CDR3 reads CACSESPLHF. The CDR3 coding sequence is TGTGCCTGTTCCGAGTCACCCCTCCACTTT.

J is TRBJ1-2 and V is TRBV6-2 or TRBV6-3; 8 nucleotides line up with TRBD1. V shed 5 bases and J 7 bases; nucleotides not matched to a gene: 12. This CDR3 has 15 residues. Germline CDR1 MNHEY, CDR2 SVGEGT. In DNA form, the CDR3 reads TGTGCCAGCAGTGGACTTCCAGGGGGCCTTGGTGGCTACACCTTC. Translation: CASSGLPGGLGGYTF.

V usage is TRBV11-2 and J usage is TRBJ1-6, with no clear D. Trimming shortened V by 4 bases and J by 2 bases, and 9 bases separated the two germline ends. Germline loops: CDR1 SGHAT, CDR2 FQNNGV. The CDR3 sequence is 15 residues long. CDR3 in amino acids: CASSSAGAYNSPLHF. CDR3 DNA: TGTGCCAGCAGCTCGGCCGGGGCCTATAATTCACCCCTCCACTTT.

The chain carries TRBV6-5 and TRBJ1-2; TRBD1 agrees at 9 bases. The V segment lost 7 bases and the J segment 8 bases; nucleotides outside the gene matches: 14. This CDR3 is built from 15 residues. The germline V gene has CDR1 MNHEY and CDR2 SVGAGI. The CDR3: CASIPRTGVLSGYTF. In nucleotides, the CDR3 is TGTGCCAGCATCCCCCGGACAGGGGTGCTCTCGGGCTACACCTTC.

The genes are TRBV4-2 and TRBJ2-7, with 11 bases aligning to TRBD2. The germline V gene has CDR1 LGHNA and CDR2 YNFKEQ. The CDR3 sequence is 14 residues long. V lost 4 bases, J lost 3 bases, and 2 bases stayed unmatched. CDR3 nucleotide sequence: TGTGCCAGCAGCCCCGGGACTAGCGGCTACGAGCAGTACTTC. Translated: CASSPGTSGYEQYF.

The chain couples TRBV7-2 to TRBJ1-4, with TRBD1 as a possible D gene (6 bases). V gave up 4 bases and J gave up 8 bases, with 14 bases separating them. The CDR3 covers 14 residues. CDR1 is SGHTA and CDR2 is FQGNSA in the germline V gene. Here the CDR3 DNA reads TGTGCCAGCAGCTCGTGGCGAGGGGGAGAAAAACTGTTTTTT. This gives the protein CASSSWRGGEKLFF.